This TCR beta chain appears in the sequencing data of a study of blood T cells in healthy people across ages. This clonotype turned up a few times. Alongside a J-beta primer mix, a sample-barcoded 5' primer served in a second PCR lasting 7 to 11 cycles. Each cDNA molecule, via a template-switch adaptor with 12 random nucleotides, was tagged. TCRdb reprocessed the 5' RACE reads with MiXCR, giving one entry per CDR3 protein. The table shows some 800,000 distinct CDR3 sequences, with approximately 25% occurring only once. Trimming left V 5 bases short and J 6 bases short, with 17 bases between. The CDR3 sequence is 13 residues long. The germline V gene encodes CDR1 DFQATT and CDR2 SNEGSKA (reference sequence). These data also featured in a second study, about T cells of mothers and their children. That report adds: Five to seven children and their three healthy Caucasian mothers were the donors.

The specimen sequenced was blood. The V gene is TRBV20-1, the J gene TRBJ2-7, with D possibly matching TRBD1 (5 bases). This sequence originates from a boy between 10 and 17 years old in good health. The CDR3 DNA reads TGCAGTGCTGGGGCCAGGGCGCTTCTCGAGCAGTACTTC. Protein: CSAGARALLEQYF.